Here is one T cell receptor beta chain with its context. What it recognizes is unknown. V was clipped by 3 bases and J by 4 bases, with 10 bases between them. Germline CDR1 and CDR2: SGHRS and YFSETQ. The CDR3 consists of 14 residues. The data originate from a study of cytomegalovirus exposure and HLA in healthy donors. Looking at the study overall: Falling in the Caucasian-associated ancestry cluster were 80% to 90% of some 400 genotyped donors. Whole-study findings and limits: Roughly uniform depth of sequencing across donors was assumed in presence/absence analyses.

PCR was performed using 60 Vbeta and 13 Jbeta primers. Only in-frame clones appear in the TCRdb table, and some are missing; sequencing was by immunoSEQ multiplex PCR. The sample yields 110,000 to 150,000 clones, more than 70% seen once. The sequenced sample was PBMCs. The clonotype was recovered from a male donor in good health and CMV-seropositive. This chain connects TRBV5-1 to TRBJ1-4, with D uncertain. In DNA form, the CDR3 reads TGCGCCAGCAGCTCAGGACTGATTAATGAAAAACTGTTTTTT. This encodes CASSSGLINEKLFF.